A selection of T cell receptor beta chains follows, all from one sample in a study of CXCR3 chemokines and chemotherapy response in bladder cancer. TCRdb itself ran the PCR reads through MiXCR, one entry per CDR3 protein. This sample has about 8,900 distinct CDR3 sequences, with 23% found just once. Collection of the sample occurred from a patient whose treatment included neoadjuvant chemotherapy. The receptors stem from a human donor with bladder cancer that did not respond to neoadjuvant chemotherapy. The CDR3 runs from the conserved cysteine through the conserved F or W. D genes are given only for firm matches. Rows may omit the clone size; those that give it use once, few, many or a size class.

size,V,D,J,CDR3,DNA
medium-sized,TRBV6-2/TRBV6-3,NA,TRBJ2-1,CASSHVGGEQFF,TGTGCCAGCAGTCACGTAGGGGGTGAGCAGTTCTTC
few,TRBV2,NA,TRBJ1-3,CASSIPSSGNTIYF,TGTGCCAGCAGTATACCAAGCTCTGGAAACACCATATATTTT
many,TRBV5-3,TRBD1,TRBJ2-1,CARSQDRTFYNEQFF,TGTGCCAGAAGCCAGGACAGGACATTCTACAATGAGCAGTTCTTC
many,TRBV18,NA,TRBJ1-2,CASSPPLLNYGYTF,TGTGCCAGCTCACCACCCTTACTTAACTATGGCTACACCTTC
many,TRBV5-5,NA,TRBJ1-2,CASSFGDYGYTF,TGTGCCAGCAGCTTCGGGGACTATGGCTACACCTTC
few,TRBV20-1,NA,TRBJ1-1,CSAGANTEAFF,TGCAGTGCCGGGGCAAACACTGAAGCTTTCTTT
NA,TRBV7-2,TRBD2,TRBJ2-2,CASSPAGGPGELFF,TGTGCCAGCAGCCCAGCGGGGGGGCCCGGGGAGCTGTTTTTT
medium-sized,TRBV10-3,NA,TRBJ2-1,CAIRYSEVYNEQFF,TGTGCCATCAGATACAGTGAGGTCTACAATGAGCAGTTCTTC
medium-sized,TRBV19,TRBD1,TRBJ2-3,CASSARQGASADTQYF,TGTGCCAGTAGTGCCCGACAGGGGGCGTCGGCAGATACGCAGTATTTT
many,TRBV20-1,TRBD2,TRBJ2-1,CSARSPSGFEQFF,TGCAGTGCTAGGAGTCCTAGCGGTTTTGAGCAGTTCTTC
many,TRBV20-1,TRBD2,TRBJ2-1,CSARRATSGTLGEQFF,TGCAGTGCTAGAAGGGCCACTAGCGGGACCTTGGGGGAGCAGTTCTTC
medium-sized,TRBV6-1,NA,TRBJ1-6,CASGKSPGQKTRSYNSPLHF,TGTGCCAGCGGAAAATCTCCGGGACAAAAAACTAGGTCCTATAATTCACCCCTCCACTTT
medium-sized,TRBV6-6,NA,TRBJ2-7,CASRTSNSYEQYF,TGTGCCAGCAGAACCTCGAACTCCTACGAGCAGTACTTC
many,TRBV7-9,TRBD2,TRBJ2-3,CASARDSGGTDTQYF,TGTGCCAGCGCCCGGGATAGCGGGGGCACAGATACGCAGTATTTT